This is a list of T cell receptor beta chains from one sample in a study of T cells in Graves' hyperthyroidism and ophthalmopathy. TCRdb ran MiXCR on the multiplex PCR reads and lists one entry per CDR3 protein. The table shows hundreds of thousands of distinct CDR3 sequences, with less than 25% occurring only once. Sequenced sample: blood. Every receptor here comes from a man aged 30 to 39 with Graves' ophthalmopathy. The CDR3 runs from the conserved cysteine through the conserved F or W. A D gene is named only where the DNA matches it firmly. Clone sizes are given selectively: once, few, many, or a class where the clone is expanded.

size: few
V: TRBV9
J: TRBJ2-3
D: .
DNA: TGTGCCAGCAGCGTAGACCCCCGAGGGCCGAGGACAGATACGCAGTATTTT
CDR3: CASSVDPRGPRTDTQYF

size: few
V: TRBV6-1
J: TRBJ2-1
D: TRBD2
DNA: TGTGCCAGCAGTCTAGCGGGTGTCAACAATGAGCAGTTCTTC
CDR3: CASSLAGVNNEQFF

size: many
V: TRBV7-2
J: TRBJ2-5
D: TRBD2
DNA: TGTGCCAGCAGCTTTACCGGGACTACCGAGGGAGAGACCCAGTACTTC
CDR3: CASSFTGTTEGETQYF

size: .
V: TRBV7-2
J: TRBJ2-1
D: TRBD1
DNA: TGCGCCAGCAGCCAAGTACAGGGGGCCCACAATGAGCAGTTCTTC
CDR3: CASSQVQGAHNEQFF

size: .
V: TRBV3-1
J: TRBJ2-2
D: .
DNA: TGTGCCAGCAGCCAAGCGTGGGGTCAAGCCACCGGGGAGCTGTTTTTT
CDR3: CASSQAWGQATGELFF

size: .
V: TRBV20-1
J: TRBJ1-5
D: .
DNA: TGCAGTGCTAGAGAAGGGGGGCACAATCAGCCCCAGCATTTT
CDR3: CSAREGGHNQPQHF

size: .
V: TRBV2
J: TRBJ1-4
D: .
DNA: TGTGCCAGCAGGGAAGGACTTACTAATGAAAAACTGTTTTTT
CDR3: CASREGLTNEKLFF

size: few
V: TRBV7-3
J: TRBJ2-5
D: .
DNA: TGTGCCAGCAGCTTAATAGGGAATGGGATACAAGAGACCCAGTACTTC
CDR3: CASSLIGNGIQETQYF

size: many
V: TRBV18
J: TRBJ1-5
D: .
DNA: TGTGCCAGCTCACCATCGGGCTATGATCAGCCCCAGCATTTT
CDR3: CASSPSGYDQPQHF

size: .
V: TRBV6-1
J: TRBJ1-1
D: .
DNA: TGTGCCAGCAGTGAAGGAAACTCCTACAAAGCTTTCTTT
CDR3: CASSEGNSYKAFF

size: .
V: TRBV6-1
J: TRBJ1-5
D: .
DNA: TGTGCCAGCAGGGATGGACGGGGACCCCAGCATTTT
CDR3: CASRDGRGPQHF

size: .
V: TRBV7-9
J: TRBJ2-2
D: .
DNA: TGTGCCAGCAGCCGGCAGATGGGTACCGGGGAGCTGTTTTTT
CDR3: CASSRQMGTGELFF

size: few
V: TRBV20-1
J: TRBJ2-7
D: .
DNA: TGCAGTGCTAGTGACGGAGAGCAGTACTTC
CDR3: CSASDGEQYF

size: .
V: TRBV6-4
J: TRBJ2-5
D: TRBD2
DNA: TGTGCCAGCAGTCACGGGACTAGCGGTACGGAGACCCAGTACTTC
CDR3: CASSHGTSGTETQYF

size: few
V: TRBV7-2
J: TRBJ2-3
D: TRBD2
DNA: TGTGCCAGCAGCTTAGCTAACGGGAGGGGCACAGATACGCAGTATTTT
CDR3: CASSLANGRGTDTQYF

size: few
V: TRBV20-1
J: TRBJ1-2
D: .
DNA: TGCAGTGCTCGGACGGATAACTATGGCTACACCTTC
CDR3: CSARTDNYGYTF

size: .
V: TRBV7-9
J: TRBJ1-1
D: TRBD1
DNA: TGTGCCAGCAGCTTAGCGCGGACAGGGGTCGACACTGAAGCTTTCTTT
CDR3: CASSLARTGVDTEAFF

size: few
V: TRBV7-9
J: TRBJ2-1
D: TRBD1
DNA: TGTGCCAGCAGCCTCAACAGGGGGCCCAAATACAATGAGCAGTTCTTC
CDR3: CASSLNRGPKYNEQFF

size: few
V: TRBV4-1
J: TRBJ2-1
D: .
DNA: TGCGCCAGCAGCCAAGTCCTCGTGGCAGGGAATGAGCAGTTCTTC
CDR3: CASSQVLVAGNEQFF

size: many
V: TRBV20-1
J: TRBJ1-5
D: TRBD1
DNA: TGCAGTGCTAGGGAAGGGACAGGGGTATATAGCAATCAGCCCCAGCATTTT
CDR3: CSAREGTGVYSNQPQHF

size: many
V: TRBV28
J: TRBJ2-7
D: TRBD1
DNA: TGTGCCAGCATTTCGACAGGGAGCTCCTACGAGCAGTACTTC
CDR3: CASISTGSSYEQYF

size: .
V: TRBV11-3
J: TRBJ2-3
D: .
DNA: TGTGCCAGCAGCCAAGTGCAAGCTTACACGCAGTATTTT
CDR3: CASSQVQAYTQYF

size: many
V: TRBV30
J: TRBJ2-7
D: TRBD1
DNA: TGTGCCTGGAGTTACGGGACAGGAGCCTACGAGCAGTACTTC
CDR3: CAWSYGTGAYEQYF

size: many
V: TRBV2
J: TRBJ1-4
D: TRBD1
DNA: TGTGCCAGCAGTTACAGGGGGCCTAATGAAAAACTGTTTTTT
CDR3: CASSYRGPNEKLFF

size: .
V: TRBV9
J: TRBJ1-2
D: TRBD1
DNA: TGTGCCAGCAGCGTAGTGCCAGGGGGCCAAGGCTACACCTTC
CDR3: CASSVVPGGQGYTF

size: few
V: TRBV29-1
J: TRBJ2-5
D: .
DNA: TGCAGCGTCCCAGCCCGAGAGACCCAGTACTTC
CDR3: CSVPARETQYF

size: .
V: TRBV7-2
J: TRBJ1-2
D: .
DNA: TGTGCCAGCAGCTTAGACCGACAGAATGGCTACACCTTC
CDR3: CASSLDRQNGYTF

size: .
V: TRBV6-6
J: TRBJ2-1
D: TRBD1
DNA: TGTGCCAGCAGTTACGGGACAGGGCACAATGAGCAGTTCTTC
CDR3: CASSYGTGHNEQFF

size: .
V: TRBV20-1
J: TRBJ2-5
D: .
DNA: TGCAGTGCTAGTAGCTGGACACGCCAAGAGACCCAGTACTTC
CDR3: CSASSWTRQETQYF

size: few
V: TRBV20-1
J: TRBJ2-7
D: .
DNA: TGCAGTGCCCAGGTTGTGGGGGCGTCCTACGAGCAGTACTTC
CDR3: CSAQVVGASYEQYF

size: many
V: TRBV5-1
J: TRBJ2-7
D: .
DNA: TGCGCCAGCGGGCCAGGGACCTACGAGCAGTACTTC
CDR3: CASGPGTYEQYF

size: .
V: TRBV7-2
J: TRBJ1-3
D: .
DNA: TGTGCCAGCAGCTTACTCGGGCCCGGCCAGAACACCATATATTTT
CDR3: CASSLLGPGQNTIYF

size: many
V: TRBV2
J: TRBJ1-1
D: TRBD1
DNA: TGTGCCAGCAGGGCCCGACAGGGGATGAACACTGAAGCTTTCTTT
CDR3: CASRARQGMNTEAFF